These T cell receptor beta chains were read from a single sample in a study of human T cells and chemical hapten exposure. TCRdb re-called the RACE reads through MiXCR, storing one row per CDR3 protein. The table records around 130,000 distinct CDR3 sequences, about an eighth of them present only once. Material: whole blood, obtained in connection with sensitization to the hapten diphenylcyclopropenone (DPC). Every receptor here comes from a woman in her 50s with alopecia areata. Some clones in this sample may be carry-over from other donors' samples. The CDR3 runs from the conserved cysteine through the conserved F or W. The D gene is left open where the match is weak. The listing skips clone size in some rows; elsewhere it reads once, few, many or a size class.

CSVELDRSYEQYF	TGCAGCGTTGAACTGGACAGGTCCTACGAGCAGTACTTC	TRBD1	TRBV29-1	TRBJ2-7	NA
CSGQTMNTEAFF	TGCAGCGGACAGACCATGAACACTGAAGCTTTCTTT	NA	TRBV29-1	TRBJ1-1	NA
CASSLLAAPEGEQYF	TGTGCCAGCAGCTTACTAGCGGCACCCGAGGGGGAGCAGTACTTC	TRBD2	TRBV11-2	TRBJ2-7	few
CATSDAGQPQETQYF	TGTGCCACCAGTGATGCGGGACAGCCCCAAGAGACCCAGTACTTC	NA	TRBV24-1	TRBJ2-5	few
CAWRKSSYNSPLHF	TGTGCCTGGAGAAAGAGCTCCTATAATTCACCCCTCCACTTT	NA	TRBV30	TRBJ1-6	NA
CSARGGKGILAGAGGGEQFF	TGCAGTGCTAGGGGTGGAAAAGGAATACTAGCGGGAGCCGGAGGGGGTGAGCAGTTCTTC	TRBD2	TRBV20-1	TRBJ2-1	many
CASSSQGNYGYTF	TGTGCCAGCAGCTCTCAGGGGAACTATGGCTACACCTTC	NA	TRBV11-2	TRBJ1-2	many
CASSSRTSGRASEQYF	TGTGCCAGCAGCTCCCGGACTAGCGGGAGGGCCAGCGAGCAGTACTTC	TRBD2	TRBV13	TRBJ2-7	few
CASRHGRGPATQYF	TGTGCCAGCCGCCACGGCAGGGGGCCTGCTACGCAGTATTTT	TRBD1	TRBV27	TRBJ2-3	few
CASSFEMTGLRNQPQHF	TGTGCCAGCAGCTTTGAAATGACAGGGCTGCGCAATCAGCCCCAGCATTTT	TRBD1	TRBV5-5	TRBJ1-5	NA
CASSLGGARNEQFF	TGTGCCAGCAGCTTAGGGGGGGCGCGGAATGAGCAGTTCTTC	NA	TRBV13	TRBJ2-1	many
CASSEYEKNTEAFF	TGTGCCAGCTCAGAGTATGAGAAGAACACTGAAGCTTTCTTT	NA	TRBV18	TRBJ1-1	few
CASSLAQTVQETQYF	TGTGCCAGCAGCTTAGCCCAGACAGTCCAAGAGACCCAGTACTTC	NA	TRBV7-2	TRBJ2-5	few
CATSGSGSTGELFF	TGTGCCACCAGTGGGTCCGGTTCCACCGGGGAGCTGTTTTTT	NA	TRBV24-1	TRBJ2-2	many
CASSYDGRTEAFF	TGTGCCAGCAGTTACGACGGAAGAACTGAAGCTTTCTTT	NA	TRBV6-5	TRBJ1-1	few
CSASVSGTGDNEQFF	TGCAGTGCTAGTGTCTCCGGGACAGGGGACAATGAGCAGTTCTTC	TRBD1	TRBV20-1	TRBJ2-1	NA